This T cell receptor (beta chain) derives from a study of cytomegalovirus exposure and HLA in healthy donors. Study summary: There were approximately 400 genotyped donors. Of these, about 86% fell in the genetic ancestry cluster associated with self-reported Caucasian donors.

Germline values: CDR1 MDHEN, CDR2 SYDVKM. The trim removed 6 bases at V and 3 bases at J, leaving 3 bases unmatched. This CDR3 comprises 14 residues. The study's findings and limits: The authors later linked a missense DCLRE1C variant to TCR beta V- and J-gene trimming. Compared with the approximately 680-donor mean, an Asian-associated ancestry cluster reportedly had fewer N-insertions, according to a later analysis.

Worth noting for this clone: What it binds is not known. The sample holds other DNA sequences that translate to the same CDR3.

In the PCR, 60 Vbeta and 13 Jbeta primers were used. The method was immunoSEQ multiplex PCR; TCRdb's version includes in-frame clones alone and lacks a portion of them. The table has approximately 200,000 clones, approximately 85% seen once. This TCR derives from a woman in her 50s in good health and CMV-seronegative. Sequenced: PBMCs. The V call is TRBV28, the J call TRBJ2-3, with TRBD1 identical over 10 bases. In DNA, the CDR3 is TGTGCCAGCAGAAGACAGGGGGCGACAGATACGCAGTATTTT. It is translated as CASRRQGATDTQYF.